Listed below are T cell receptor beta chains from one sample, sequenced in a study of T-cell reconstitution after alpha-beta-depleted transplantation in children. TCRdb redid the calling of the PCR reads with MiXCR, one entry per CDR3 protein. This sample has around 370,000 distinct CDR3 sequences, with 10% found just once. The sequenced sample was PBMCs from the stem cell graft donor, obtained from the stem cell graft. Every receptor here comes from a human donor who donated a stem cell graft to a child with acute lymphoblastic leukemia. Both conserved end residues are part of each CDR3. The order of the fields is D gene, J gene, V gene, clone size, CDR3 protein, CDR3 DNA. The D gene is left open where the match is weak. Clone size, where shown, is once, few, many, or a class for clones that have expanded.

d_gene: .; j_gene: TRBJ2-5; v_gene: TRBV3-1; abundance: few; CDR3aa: CASSQIETQYF; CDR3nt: TGTGCCAGCAGCCAAATCGAGACCCAGTACTTC
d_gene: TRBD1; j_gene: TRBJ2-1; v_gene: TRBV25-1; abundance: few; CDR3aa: CASRGQDRVYNEQFF; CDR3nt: TGTGCCAGCAGGGGGCAGGACAGGGTATACAATGAGCAGTTCTTC
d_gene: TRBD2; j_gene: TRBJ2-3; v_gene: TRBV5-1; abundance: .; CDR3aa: CASSGTSGTSTDTQYF; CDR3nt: TGCGCCAGTTCCGGGACTAGCGGGACTAGCACAGATACGCAGTATTTT
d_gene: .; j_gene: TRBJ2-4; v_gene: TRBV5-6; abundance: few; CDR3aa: CASSFRAYSSLAKNIQYF; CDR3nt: TGTGCCAGCAGCTTTAGGGCTTATAGCTCCTTAGCCAAAAACATTCAGTACTTC
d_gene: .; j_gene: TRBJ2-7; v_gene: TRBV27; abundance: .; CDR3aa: CASSFRGQQDEQYF; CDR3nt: TGTGCCAGCAGTTTTCGTGGGCAGCAGGACGAGCAGTACTTC
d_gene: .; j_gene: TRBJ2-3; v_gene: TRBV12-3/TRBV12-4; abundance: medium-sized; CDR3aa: CASSLDSYATDTQYF; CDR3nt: TGTGCCAGCAGTCTAGACTCATACGCCACAGATACGCAGTATTTT
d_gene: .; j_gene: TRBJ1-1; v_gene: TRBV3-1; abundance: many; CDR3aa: CASSHGQNTEAFF; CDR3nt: TGTGCCAGCAGCCATGGACAGAACACTGAAGCTTTCTTT
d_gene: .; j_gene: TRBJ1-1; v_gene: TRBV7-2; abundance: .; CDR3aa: CASSPQGSNTEAFF; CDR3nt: TGTGCCAGCAGCCCCCAGGGTTCGAACACTGAAGCTTTCTTT
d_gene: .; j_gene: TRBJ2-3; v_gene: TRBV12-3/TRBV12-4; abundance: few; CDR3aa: CASRDRTSTDTQYF; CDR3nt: TGTGCCAGCAGGGACCGGACTAGCACAGATACGCAGTATTTT
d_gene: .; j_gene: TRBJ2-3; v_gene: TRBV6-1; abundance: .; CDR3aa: CASSEGMSRTDTQYF; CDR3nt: TGTGCCAGCAGTGAAGGAATGTCTCGCACAGATACGCAGTATTTT
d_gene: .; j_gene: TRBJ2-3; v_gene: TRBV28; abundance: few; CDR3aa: CASSFVWPRTDTQYF; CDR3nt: TGTGCCAGCAGTTTTGTGTGGCCCCGCACAGATACGCAGTATTTT
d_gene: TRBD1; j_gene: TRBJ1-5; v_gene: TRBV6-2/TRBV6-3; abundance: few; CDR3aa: CAVRDRDLQPQHF; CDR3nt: TGTGCCGTGCGGGACAGGGATCTTCAGCCCCAGCATTTT
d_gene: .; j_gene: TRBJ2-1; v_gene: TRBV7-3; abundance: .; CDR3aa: CASSLYPVAYNEQFF; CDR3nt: TGTGCCAGCAGCTTATACCCCGTGGCCTACAATGAGCAGTTCTTC
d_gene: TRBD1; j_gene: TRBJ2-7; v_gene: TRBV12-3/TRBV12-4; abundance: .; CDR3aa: CASSLRGLRSYEQYF; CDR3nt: TGTGCCAGCAGTTTAAGGGGGCTTCGATCCTACGAGCAGTACTTC
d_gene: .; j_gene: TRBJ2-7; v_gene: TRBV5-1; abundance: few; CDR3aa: CASTAGATYEQYF; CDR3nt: TGCGCCAGCACTGCAGGGGCGACCTACGAGCAGTACTTC
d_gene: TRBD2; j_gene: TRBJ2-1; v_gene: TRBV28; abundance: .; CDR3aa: CASSLSLGTSGYNEQFF; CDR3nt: TGTGCCAGCAGTTTATCCCTAGGGACTAGCGGTTACAATGAGCAGTTCTTC
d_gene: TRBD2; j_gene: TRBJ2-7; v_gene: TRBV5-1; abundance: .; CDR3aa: CASSLARASGSVLVDEQYF; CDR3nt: TGCGCCAGCAGCTTGGCCCGGGCTAGCGGGAGTGTTTTGGTCGACGAGCAGTACTTC
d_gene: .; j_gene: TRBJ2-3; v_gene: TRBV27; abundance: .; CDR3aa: CASSRPGAVTQYF; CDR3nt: TGTGCCAGCAGCCGACCAGGGGCCGTTACGCAGTATTTT
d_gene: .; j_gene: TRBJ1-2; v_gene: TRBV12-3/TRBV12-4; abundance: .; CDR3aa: CASSLQEAAGYTF; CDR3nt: TGTGCCAGCAGTTTACAAGAGGCGGCCGGCTACACCTTC
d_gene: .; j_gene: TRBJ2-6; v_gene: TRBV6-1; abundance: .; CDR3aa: CASQGLTGANVLTF; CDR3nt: TGTGCCAGCCAGGGCCTTACTGGGGCCAACGTCCTGACTTTC
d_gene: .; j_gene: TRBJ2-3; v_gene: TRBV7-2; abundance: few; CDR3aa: CASSSRGGTQYF; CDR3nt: TGTGCCAGCAGCTCGCGCGGAGGTACGCAGTATTTT
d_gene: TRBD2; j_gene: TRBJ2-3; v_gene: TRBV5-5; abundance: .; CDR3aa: CASSAGTRGDTQYF; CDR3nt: TGTGCCAGCAGCGCCGGGACTAGAGGAGATACGCAGTATTTT
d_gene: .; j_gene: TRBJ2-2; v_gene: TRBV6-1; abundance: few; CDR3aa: CASSGDSETGLITGELFF; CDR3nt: TGTGCCAGCAGTGGAGACTCCGAGACAGGCCTCATCACCGGGGAGCTGTTTTTT
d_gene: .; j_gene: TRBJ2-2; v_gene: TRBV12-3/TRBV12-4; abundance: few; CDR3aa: CASSRSEHPGELFF; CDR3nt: TGTGCCAGCAGCCGTAGCGAACACCCCGGGGAGCTGTTTTTT
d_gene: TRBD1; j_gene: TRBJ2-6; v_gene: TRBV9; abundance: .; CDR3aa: CASSAKGQGTGANVLTF; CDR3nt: TGTGCCAGCAGCGCGAAGGGACAGGGGACTGGGGCCAACGTCCTGACTTTC
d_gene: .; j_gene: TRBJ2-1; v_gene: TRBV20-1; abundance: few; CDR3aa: CSARGADYNEQFF; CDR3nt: TGCAGTGCTAGGGGGGCCGACTACAATGAGCAGTTCTTC
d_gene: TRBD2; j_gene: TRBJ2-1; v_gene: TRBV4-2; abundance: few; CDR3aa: CASSQEQRDFDEQFF; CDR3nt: TGTGCCAGCAGCCAAGAGCAGCGGGACTTCGATGAGCAGTTCTTC
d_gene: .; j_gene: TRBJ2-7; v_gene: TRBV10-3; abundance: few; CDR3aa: CAISEGRSSYEQYF; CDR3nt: TGTGCCATCAGCGAGGGACGGAGCTCCTACGAGCAGTACTTC